This T cell receptor (beta chain) was retrieved from a study of blood T cell repertoires in COVID-19. Across the whole study: Sites in the United States, Italy and Spain provided acute and convalescent COVID-19 samples. T cells, B-cell-depleted T cells, or PBMCs provided the cDNA or gDNA that served as material.

The germline V gene encodes CDR1 LGHDT and CDR2 YNNKEL (reference sequence). The CDR3 runs to 19 residues. V gave up 2 bases and J gave up 5 bases; unmatched junction bases: 19. Authors' analysis steps: Reference gene primer amplification gave nucleated cell count estimates. Measured with immunoSEQ multiplex PCR; TCRdb has only the in-frame clones, and not every one. V, J and clone size reflect that table, while D and trimming were determined from the DNA. Of some 38,000 clones in the sample, around 91% were seen once. The sequence was obtained from a man in his sixties with active or convalescent COVID-19. Sequencing input: peripheral blood. The V call is TRBV3-1 (or the pseudogene TRBV3-2), the J call TRBJ2-5; 8 positions match TRBD2. The CDR3 spells CASSQNTPLAGPKLETQYF. CDR3 bases: TGTGCCAGCAGCCAAAACACCCCTCTAGCGGGCCCGAAGTTGGAGACCCAGTACTTC.